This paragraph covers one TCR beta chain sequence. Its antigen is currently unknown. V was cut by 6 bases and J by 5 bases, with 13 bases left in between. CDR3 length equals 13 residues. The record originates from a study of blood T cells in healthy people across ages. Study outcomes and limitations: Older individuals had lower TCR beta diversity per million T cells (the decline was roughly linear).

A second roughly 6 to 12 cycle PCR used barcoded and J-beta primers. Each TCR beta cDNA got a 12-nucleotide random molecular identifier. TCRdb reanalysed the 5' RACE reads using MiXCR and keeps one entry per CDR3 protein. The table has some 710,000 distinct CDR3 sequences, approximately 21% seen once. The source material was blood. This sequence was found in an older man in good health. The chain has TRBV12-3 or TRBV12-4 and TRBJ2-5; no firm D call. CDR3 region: CASSQVVVETQYF. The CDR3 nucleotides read TGTGCCAGCAGCCAAGTAGTTGTGGAGACCCAGTACTTC.